The 3 T cell receptor beta chains below were found in one sample sequenced in a study of cytomegalovirus exposure and HLA in healthy donors. This PCR relied on a set of 60 Vbeta primers and 13 Jbeta primers. Using immunoSEQ multiplex PCR, the repertoire was profiled, and TCRdb retains in-frame clones only, with some absent. The data hold under 250,000 clones, with around 80% observed a single time. What was sequenced was PBMCs. The receptors come from a boy aged 2 to 9 in good health and CMV-seronegative.

The V call is TRBV7-2, the J call TRBJ2-5; 9 nucleotides agree with TRBD2. Trimming took 7 bases from V and 7 from J; bases not matched to a gene: 13. This CDR3 has 15 amino acids. Germline loops: CDR1 SGHTA, CDR2 FQGNSA. Here the CDR3 reads CASIGLSGGRVTQYF. Here the CDR3 DNA reads TGTGCCAGCATAGGTCTGAGCGGGGGGCGCGTGACCCAGTACTTC.

The chain links TRBV6-6 to TRBJ2-7; TRBD1 matches 12 bases. Looked up from germline, CDR1 is MNHNY and CDR2 is SVGAGI (reference sequence). The CDR3 sequence is 14 residues long. The V and J ends lost 6 bases and 7 bases, in that order; junction bases with no gene match: 7. The CDR3 is CASRMGQGAWEQYF. For the CDR3, the DNA is TGTGCCAGCAGAATGGGACAGGGGGCTTGGGAGCAGTACTTC.

The chain couples TRBV4-1 to TRBJ2-5; TRBD1 agrees at 9 bases. The CDR3 spans 16 residues. J was trimmed by 2 bases and V by 1 base; bases with no gene match: 5. The V gene's germline CDR1 is MGHRA and CDR2 YSYEKL. The DNA of the CDR3 is TGCGCCAGCAGCCAAGGTCGGACAGGGGCACAAGAGACCCAGTACTTC. This codes for CASSQGRTGAQETQYF.